This section outlines one T cell receptor beta chain sequence together with its context. The sample holds many counts of this clonotype. This receptor's antigen is unknown. No clone much larger than this one lies a single base away; base qualities are absent. The junction carries 14 bases between V and J, which are trimmed by 4 bases and 4 bases respectively. The CDR3 measures 14 amino acids from cysteine to phenylalanine. CDR3 DNA is the only sequence kept; it has 42 bases, read in frame from the first base. The CDR1 and CDR2 encoded by the germline V gene are SGDLS and YYNGEE. This record belongs to a study of CD8 T cells in ankylosing spondylitis (dated by TCRdb to about 2017). The study in broad terms: The study set out to find disease-linked TCR variants by profiling T cell receptor beta repertoires in ankylosing spondylitis patients and healthy donors. The full study cohort comprised around 23 ankylosing spondylitis patients and 85 to 120 healthy donors. Peripheral blood was sampled, and synovial fluid was also collected from ankylosing spondylitis patients. What the authors observed across the whole study: A TCR beta motif made up of 7 to 9 highly homologous amino acid variants appeared to be characteristic of blood from ankylosing spondylitis patients. The disease-linked clones showed a CD8+ phenotype and occurred at relatively low frequencies in peripheral blood. According to the report, matched synovial fluid samples from ankylosing spondylitis patients were significantly enriched for the disease-linked clones. Some TCR beta motif variants had previously been reported in synovial fluid and blood of reactive arthritis patients, which suggested common disease-initiation mechanisms.

Sequenced on an Illumina HiSeq 2500. Quantitative 5'-RACE with molecular barcodes was the method used to prepare the TCR beta libraries. The published analysis was carried out like this. A new computational method based on a probabilistic model of VDJ rearrangement was used to identify disease-linked TCR variants. Starting from the raw public reads, TCRdb applied fastp trimming at Q25, assembled clones with MiXCR and retained in-frame beta chains. Rows with one shared CDR3 protein collapse into an entry with the most common genes and DNA. TCRdb, not the original authors, processed these V and J calls. This sample comprises tens of thousands of distinct CDR3 sequences, 2.5% to 3% of them detected only once. 7.7% of the sample lies in the top ten.

The source material was blood, either unsorted or a sorted T cell fraction (not recorded which). The chain is assembled from TRBV9 and TRBJ1-2, with TRBD1 perhaps the D gene, on 6 matching bases. The clonotype was recovered from a female donor with ankylosing spondylitis or in good health (not recorded which). The nucleotide sequence is TGTGCCAGCAGCCCACAGGGCCTCACCTATGGCTACACCTTC. Its protein reads: CASSPQGLTYGYTF.